This entry concerns a single T cell receptor beta chain. As yet, its antigen is unknown. V was shortened by 2 bases and J by 5 bases, with 20 bases between the two germline ends. CDR3 length equals 16 residues. CDR1 and CDR2 from the germline V gene are SGHNT and YYREEE (reference sequence). Produced via immunoSEQ multiplex PCR; TCRdb's table is partial and in-frame only. The profile shows about 38,000 clones, around 81% of them singletons. Time point defined: week 23, last vaccination. Each dose of the vaccine consisted of 300 ug of mutant IDH1 20-mer peptide, with topical imiquimod. These data are taken from a study of a mutant IDH1 vaccine in newly diagnosed glioma. Study details: There were eight vaccinations for patients, given in weeks 1, 3, 5, 7, 11, 15, 19 and 23.

Findings and caveats of the study: A vaccine-induced immune response developed in more than 85% of the patients.

The TCR comes from a man aged 40-50 years with glioma. The specimen was PBMCs, collected from a glioma patient whose treatment included an IDH1 peptide vaccine. The rearrangement joins TRBV5-4 to TRBJ2-7; D unresolved. CDR3 sequence: CASSFTAILEQHEQYF. CDR3 DNA sequence: TGTGCCAGCAGCTTTACAGCCATCCTTGAGCAACACGAGCAGTACTTC. The full variable domain, in which reference TRBV5-4 and TRBJ2-7 provide the parts outside the CDR3, is ETGVTQSPTHLIKTRGQQVTLRCSSQSGHNTVSWYQQALGQGPQFIFQYYREEENGRGNFPPRFSGLQFPNYSSELNVNALELDDSALYLCASSFTAILEQHEQYFGPGTRLTVT.